The entry below describes one T cell receptor (beta chain). The antigen is undetermined. This sample was taken from a study of T cell responses to AZD1222 COVID-19 vaccine. Study-level background: Some second doses came at about 4 weeks and others at about 12 weeks; these were pooled. Findings and caveats of the study: There were mostly white British donors and more females than males, and clonal diversity was possibly underestimated. Spike-specific TCR breadth and depth were elevated following two AZD1222 doses. Repertoires were sampled only after the peak T cell response.

V was cut by 3 bases and J by 6 bases, with 9 bases left in between. The CDR3 totals 13 residues. Germline loops: CDR1 MNHNS, CDR2 SASEGT. Generated by immunoSEQ multiplex PCR, the TCRdb table keeps only in-frame clones and is missing some. The sample lists approximately 70,000 clones, roughly 85% occurring once. The chain carries TRBV6-1 and TRBJ1-5; no firm D call. The clonotype comes from an adult in good health. The sample in question was peripheral blood, obtained on day 0 of AZD1222 vaccination. DNA for the CDR3: TGTGCCAGCAGTGACAGCATAGGTCAGCCCCAGCATTTT. Translating it yields CASSDSIGQPQHF.